Included here is one T cell receptor (beta chain) sequence, with context. Its antigen is as yet unknown. The treatment is: about 20 received Ad26.COV2.S at low or high dose, single or two shots; about five received placebo; per-sample allocation not given. Sampling was done on day 63 after the first vaccine or placebo injection. Expressing Wuhan-strain SARS-CoV-2 spike, an Ad26 vector served as the vaccine. The V and J ends lost 2 bases and 4 bases respectively, with 9 bases between them. Germline-derived CDR1 and CDR2 are KGHSH and LQKENI. This CDR3 has 14 amino acids. Here immunoSEQ multiplex PCR was the method, and the copy in TCRdb shows in-frame clones only, minus some. This sample has 350,000 to 550,000 clones, with 85% to 90% found just once. This specimen comes from a study of Ad26.COV2.S vaccination and SARS-CoV-2 variants. In the study overall: Once or twice, 56 days apart, Ad26.COV2.S was delivered intramuscularly. Study-wide findings and caveats: People given the vaccine had a wider spike-specific TCR breadth than placebo recipients did. Once vaccination had occurred, spike-specific CD8+ and CD4+ T cell responses reportedly showed substantial breadth.

This TCR came from a person aged 18-65 years who received the Ad26.COV2.S COVID-19 vaccine or a placebo. This specimen was peripheral blood, taken in a trial of Ad26.COV2.S vaccine versus placebo. The chain is built from TRBV18 and TRBJ2-1; D remains ambiguous. The CDR3: CASSPVGFYNEQFF. The CDR3 nucleotides are TGTGCCAGCTCACCAGTCGGCTTTTACAATGAGCAGTTCTTC.